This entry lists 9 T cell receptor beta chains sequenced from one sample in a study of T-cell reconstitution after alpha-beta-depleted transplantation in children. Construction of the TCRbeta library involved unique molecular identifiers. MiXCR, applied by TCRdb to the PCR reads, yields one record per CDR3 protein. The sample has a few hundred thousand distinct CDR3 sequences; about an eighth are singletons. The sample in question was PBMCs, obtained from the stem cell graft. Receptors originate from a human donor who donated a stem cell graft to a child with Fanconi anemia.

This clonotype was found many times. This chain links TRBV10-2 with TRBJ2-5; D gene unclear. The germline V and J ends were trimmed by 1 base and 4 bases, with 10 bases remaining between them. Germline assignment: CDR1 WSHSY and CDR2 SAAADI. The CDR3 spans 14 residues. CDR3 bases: TGCGCCAGCAGTGAGTGGCGAGTGGGAGAGACCCAGTACTTC. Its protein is CASSEWRVGETQYF.

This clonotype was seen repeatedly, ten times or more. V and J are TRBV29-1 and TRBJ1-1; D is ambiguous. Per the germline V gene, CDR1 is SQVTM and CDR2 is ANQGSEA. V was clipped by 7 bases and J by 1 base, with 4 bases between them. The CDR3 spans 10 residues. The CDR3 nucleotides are TGCAGCGCCCAGAACACTGAAGCTTTCTTT. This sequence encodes CSAQNTEAFF. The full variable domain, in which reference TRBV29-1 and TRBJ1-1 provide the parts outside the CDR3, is SAVISQKPSRDICQRGTSLTIQCQVDSQVTMMFWYRQQPGQSLTLIATANQGSEATYESGFVIDKFPISRPNLTFSTLTVSNMSPEDSSIYLCSAQNTEAFFGQGTRLTVV.

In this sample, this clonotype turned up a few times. CDR3 loop: CASSSPGSPGTEAFF. Written as DNA, the CDR3 is TGTGCCAGCAGCTCCCCGGGGTCCCCAGGCACTGAAGCTTTCTTT. V gene TRBV7-3 combines with J gene TRBJ1-1; D is undetermined. The CDR3 contains 15 residues. CDR1 and CDR2 (germline): SGHTA, FQGTGA. V lost 4 bases, J lost 4 bases, and 16 bases lay in between. The complete variable domain, with remaining parts taken from reference TRBV7-3 and TRBJ1-1, reads GAGVSQTPSNKVTEKGKYVELRCDPISGHTALYWYRQSLGQGPEFLIYFQGTGAADDSGLPNDRFFAVRPEGSVSTLKIQRTERGDSAVYLCASSSPGSPGTEAFFGQGTRLTVV.

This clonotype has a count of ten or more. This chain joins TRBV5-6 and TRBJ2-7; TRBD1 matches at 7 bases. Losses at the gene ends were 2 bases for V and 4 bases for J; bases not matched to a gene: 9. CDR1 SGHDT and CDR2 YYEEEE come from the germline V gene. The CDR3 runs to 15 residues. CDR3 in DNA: TGTGCCAGCAGCTTCCAACGGGACAGCCTTTACGAGCAGTACTTC. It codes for CASSFQRDSLYEQYF.

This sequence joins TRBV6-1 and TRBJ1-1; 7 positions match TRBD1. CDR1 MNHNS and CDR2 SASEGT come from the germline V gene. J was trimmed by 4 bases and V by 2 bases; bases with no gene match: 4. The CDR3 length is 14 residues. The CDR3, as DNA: TGTGCCAGCAGTGAAAGGAGGGGGCGCACTGAAGCTTTCTTT. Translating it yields CASSERRGRTEAFF.

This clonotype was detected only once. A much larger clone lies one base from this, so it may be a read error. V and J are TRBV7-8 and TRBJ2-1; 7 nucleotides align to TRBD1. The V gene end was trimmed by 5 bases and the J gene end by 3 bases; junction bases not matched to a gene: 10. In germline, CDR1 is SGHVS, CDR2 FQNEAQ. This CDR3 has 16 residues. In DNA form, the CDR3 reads TGTGCCAGCAGCCTAAAGACAGGGCGCGTCTACAATGAGCAGTTCTTC. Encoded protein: CASSLKTGRVYNEQFF. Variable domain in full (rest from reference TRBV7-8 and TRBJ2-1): GAGVSQSPRYKVAKRGQDVALRCDPISGHVSLFWYQQALGQGPEFLTYFQNEAQLDKSGLPSDRFFAERPEGSVSTLKIQRTQQEDSAVYLCASSLKTGRVYNEQFFGPGTRLTVL.

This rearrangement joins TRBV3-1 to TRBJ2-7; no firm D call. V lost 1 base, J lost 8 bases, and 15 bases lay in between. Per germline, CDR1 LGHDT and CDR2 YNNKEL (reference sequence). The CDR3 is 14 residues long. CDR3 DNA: TGTGCCAGCAGCCAAGGTGCGGTCTTATCCCAGCAGTACGTC. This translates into CASSQGAVLSQQYV.

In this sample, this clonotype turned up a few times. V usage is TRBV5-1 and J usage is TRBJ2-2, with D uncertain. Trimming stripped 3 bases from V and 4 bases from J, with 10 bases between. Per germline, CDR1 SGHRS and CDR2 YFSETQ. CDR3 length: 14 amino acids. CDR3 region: CASSSRTSTGELFF. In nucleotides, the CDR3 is TGCGCCAGCAGCTCACGGACGAGCACCGGGGAGCTGTTTTTT.

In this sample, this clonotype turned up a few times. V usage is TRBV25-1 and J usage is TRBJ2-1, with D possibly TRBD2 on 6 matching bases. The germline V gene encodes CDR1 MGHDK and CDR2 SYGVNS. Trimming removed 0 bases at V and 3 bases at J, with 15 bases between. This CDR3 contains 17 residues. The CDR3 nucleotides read TGTGCCAGCAGTGAATACTTCCGGGACTCGGGCTACAATGAGCAGTTCTTC. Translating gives CASSEYFRDSGYNEQFF.